The T cell receptor (beta chain) described here comes from a study of blood T cells in healthy people across ages. Whole-study context: T cells yielded about one barcoded beta molecule per two cells through template switching. The study, taken as a whole, reports: PBMCs went unsorted, and a conclusive naive versus antigen-experienced comparison was therefore prevented. As age increased, TCR beta diversity per million T cells fell in a roughly linear fashion.

A second roughly 6 to 12 cycle PCR used barcoded and J-beta primers. Each cDNA molecule was tagged by a template-switch adaptor with 12 random nucleotides. TCRdb ran MiXCR on the 5' RACE reads and lists one entry per CDR3 protein. The table records approximately 730,000 distinct CDR3 sequences, more than 40% of them present only once. This clonotype was recorded a few times. The antigen is undetermined. The CDR3 sequence is 15 residues long. CDR1 LGHNA and CDR2 YSLEER come from the germline V gene. The ends were cut back, 0 bases at V and 4 bases at J, with 12 bases in the middle. Sequencing was carried out using blood. The V call is TRBV4-3, the J call TRBJ1-2; D is possibly TRBD1 (6 bases). The origin of this receptor is a woman aged 55-75 years in good health. The CDR3 spells CASSQDLAGAYGYTF. The CDR3 DNA is TGCGCCAGCAGCCAAGATCTCGCAGGGGCCTATGGCTACACCTTC.